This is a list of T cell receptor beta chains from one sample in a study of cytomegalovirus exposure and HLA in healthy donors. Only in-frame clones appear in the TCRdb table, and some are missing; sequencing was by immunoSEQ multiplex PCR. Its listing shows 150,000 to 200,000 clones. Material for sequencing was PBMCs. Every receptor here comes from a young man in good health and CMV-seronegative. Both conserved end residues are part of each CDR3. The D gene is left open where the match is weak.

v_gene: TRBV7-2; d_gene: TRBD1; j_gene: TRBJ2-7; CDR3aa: CASSLWGGQGSHEQYF; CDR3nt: TGTGCCAGCAGCTTGTGGGGGGGACAGGGGAGCCACGAGCAGTACTTC
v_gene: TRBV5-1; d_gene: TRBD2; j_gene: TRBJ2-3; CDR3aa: CASSTSGLAGVTDTQYF; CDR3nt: TGCGCCAGCAGCACCTCGGGACTAGCGGGGGTCACAGATACGCAGTATTTT
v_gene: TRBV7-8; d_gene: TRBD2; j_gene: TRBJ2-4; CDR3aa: CASSLRGEGLAKNIQYF; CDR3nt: TGTGCCAGCAGCTTACGTGGGGAGGGATTAGCCAAAAACATTCAGTACTTC
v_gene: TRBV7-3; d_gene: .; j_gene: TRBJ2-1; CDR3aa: CASSLESKSGEQFF; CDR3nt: TGTGCCAGCAGCCTAGAGAGCAAGTCCGGTGAGCAGTTCTTC
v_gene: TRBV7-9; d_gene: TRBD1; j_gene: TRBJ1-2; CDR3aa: CASSLSRKGTANGYTF; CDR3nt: TGTGCCAGCAGCTTAAGCAGGAAGGGGACAGCAAATGGCTACACCTTC
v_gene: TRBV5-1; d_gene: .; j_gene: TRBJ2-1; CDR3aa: CASSLEYIGRGDEQFF; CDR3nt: TGCGCCAGCAGCTTGGAGTATATCGGCAGGGGCGATGAGCAGTTCTTC
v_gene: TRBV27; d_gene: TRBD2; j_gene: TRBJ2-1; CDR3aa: CASSFAPSGNYNEQFF; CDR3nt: TGTGCCAGCAGTTTTGCCCCTAGCGGGAACTACAATGAGCAGTTCTTC
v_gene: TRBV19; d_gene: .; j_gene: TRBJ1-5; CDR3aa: CASSQFAGSNQPQHF; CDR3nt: TGTGCCAGCTCCCAATTTGCAGGGAGCAATCAGCCCCAGCATTTT
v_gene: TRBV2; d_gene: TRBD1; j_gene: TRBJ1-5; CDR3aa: CASSEWTGINQPQHF; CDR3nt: TGTGCCAGCAGTGAATGGACAGGCATCAATCAGCCCCAGCATTTT
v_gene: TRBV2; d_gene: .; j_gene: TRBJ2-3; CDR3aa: CASSDQGQALEYF; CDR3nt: TGTGCCAGCAGTGATCAGGGTCAGGCTCTAGAGTATTTT
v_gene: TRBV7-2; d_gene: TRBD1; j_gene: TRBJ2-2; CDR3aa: CASSSTGTGWSGELFF; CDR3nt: TGTGCCAGCAGCTCTACCGGGACAGGGTGGTCCGGGGAGCTGTTTTTT
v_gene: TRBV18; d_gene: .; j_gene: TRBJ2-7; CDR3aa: CASSPVEPAHEQYF; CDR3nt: TGTGCCAGCTCACCAGTGGAGCCAGCCCACGAGCAGTACTTC
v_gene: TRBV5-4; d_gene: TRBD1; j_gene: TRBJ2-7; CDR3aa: CASSSGTGPEQYF; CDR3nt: TGTGCCAGCAGTTCTGGGACAGGCCCCGAGCAGTACTTC
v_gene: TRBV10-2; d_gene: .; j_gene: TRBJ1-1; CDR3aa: CASRRPLTGNTEAFF; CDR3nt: TGCGCCAGCAGGCGACCTTTAACGGGGAACACTGAAGCTTTCTTT
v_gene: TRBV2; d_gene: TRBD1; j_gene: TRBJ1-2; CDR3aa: CASSDTGANYGYTF; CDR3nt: TGTGCCAGCAGCGACACAGGGGCTAACTATGGCTACACCTTC
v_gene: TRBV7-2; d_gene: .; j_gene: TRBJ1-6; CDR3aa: CASSLRTGNSPLHF; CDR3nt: TGTGCCAGCAGCTTAAGGACGGGAAATTCACCCCTCCACTTT
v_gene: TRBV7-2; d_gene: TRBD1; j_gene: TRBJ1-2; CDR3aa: CASSLEWQGALGYTF; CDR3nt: TGTGCCAGCAGCTTAGAGTGGCAGGGGGCGCTCGGCTACACCTTC
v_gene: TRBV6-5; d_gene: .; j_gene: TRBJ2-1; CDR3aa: CASSGPGGWNEQFF; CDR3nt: TGTGCCAGCAGTGGCCCCGGAGGTTGGAATGAGCAGTTCTTC
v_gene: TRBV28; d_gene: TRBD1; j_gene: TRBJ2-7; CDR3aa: CASRRQGDEQYF; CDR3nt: TGTGCCAGCAGGCGACAGGGTGACGAGCAGTACTTC
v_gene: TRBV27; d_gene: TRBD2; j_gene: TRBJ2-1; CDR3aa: CASSPTRESGNEQFF; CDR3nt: TGTGCCAGCAGCCCCACGCGGGAGTCGGGCAATGAGCAGTTCTTC
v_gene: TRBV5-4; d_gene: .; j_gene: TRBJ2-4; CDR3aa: CASSLEEGARNIQYF; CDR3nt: TGTGCCAGCAGCTTGGAGGAGGGGGCCAGGAACATTCAGTACTTC
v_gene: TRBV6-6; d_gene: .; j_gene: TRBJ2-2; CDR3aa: CASRGQLTGELFF; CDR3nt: TGTGCCAGCAGAGGACAGCTCACCGGGGAGCTGTTTTTT
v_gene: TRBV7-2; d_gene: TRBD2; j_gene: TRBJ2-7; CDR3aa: CASSLVASGGDYEQYF; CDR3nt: TGTGCCAGCAGCTTAGTTGCTAGCGGGGGGGACTACGAGCAGTACTTC